This entry features one T cell receptor (beta chain) sequence. CDR3 size: 15 residues. CDR1 and CDR2 (germline): MDHEN, SYDVKM. The V end was cut by 2 bases, the J end by 4 bases, with 14 bases between. The study recruited people aged 18 to 89 years across under 25 US areas. Assignment of participants to cohorts was predicated upon participant-reported clinical history. This record comes from a study of blood T cell repertoires in COVID-19. Study summary: PBMCs, B-cell-depleted T cells, or T cells were the source of the cDNA or gDNA that made up the material.

As handled by the study authors: Nucleated cell number was recorded as an estimate derived from reference gene primer amplification. Sequencing used immunoSEQ multiplex PCR; TCRdb keeps in-frame clones, though not all of them. The V and J calls and clone size were taken over from that table, and D and trimming were inferred from the DNA. The data contain roughly 400,000 clones, 80% to 90% of them singletons. Material: PBMCs or T cells enriched from blood (not recorded which). J is TRBJ1-2 and V is TRBV28; a possible D gene is TRBD1 (6 bases). The TCR originated in a man aged 25-40 years who had recovered from COVID-19. CDR3 DNA sequence: TGTGCCAGCAGTTTACGGCCGGACAGAGTCTATGGCTACACCTTC. Amino acids: CASSLRPDRVYGYTF.